The rows below give T cell receptor beta chains drawn from one sample of a study of cytomegalovirus exposure and HLA in healthy donors. Measured with immunoSEQ multiplex PCR; TCRdb has only the in-frame clones, and not every one. The sample includes more than 85,000 clones, around 75% of them seen just once. The sample consisted of PBMCs. These receptors originate from a man aged 40-55 years in good health and CMV-seronegative. Both conserved end residues are part of each CDR3. A D gene is named only where the DNA matches it firmly. Size is omitted from some rows. Given values are once, few, many or a class for expanded clones.

d_gene,v_gene,abundance,j_gene,CDR3aa,CDR3nt
TRBD2,TRBV15,-,TRBJ2-5,CATSTKAGTSGSKQETQYF,TGTGCCACCAGCACTAAAGCCGGGACTAGCGGGAGTAAGCAAGAGACCCAGTACTTC
-,TRBV19,-,TRBJ1-3,CASKRALSSGNTIYF,TGTGCCAGTAAGAGGGCGTTAAGCTCTGGAAACACCATATATTTT
-,TRBV9,few,TRBJ1-2,CASSARITGLNYGYTF,TGTGCCAGCAGCGCACGGATTACAGGGCTTAACTATGGCTACACCTTC
TRBD2,TRBV7-9,-,TRBJ2-1,CASSLLAGGYNEQFF,TGTGCCAGCAGCCTACTAGCGGGGGGGTACAATGAGCAGTTCTTC
-,TRBV27,-,TRBJ2-7,CASSPTWAAGEQYF,TGTGCCAGCAGTCCGACCTGGGCGGCGGGGGAGCAGTACTTC
-,TRBV6-1,few,TRBJ1-5,CASSQGYQPQHF,TGTGCCAGCAGTCAGGGGTATCAGCCCCAGCATTTT
TRBD1,TRBV6-5,-,TRBJ1-3,CASTGTETRTIYF,TGTGCCAGCACCGGGACAGAGACAAGGACCATATATTTT
-,TRBV5-4,-,TRBJ2-4,CASSRGGAKNIQYF,TGTGCCAGCAGCCGTGGGGGGGCCAAAAACATTCAGTACTTC
TRBD1,TRBV27,once,TRBJ2-7,CASSLAGTGAYEQYF,TGTGCCAGCAGTTTGGCCGGGACAGGGGCCTACGAGCAGTACTTC
-,TRBV19,few,TRBJ1-1,CASEKTSGTNTEAFF,TGTGCCAGTGAAAAAACCTCAGGTACTAACACTGAAGCTTTCTTT
TRBD1,TRBV11-1,-,TRBJ2-2,CASSLGTGRELFF,TGTGCCAGCAGCCTAGGGACAGGGCGGGAGCTGTTTTTT
-,TRBV5-1,-,TRBJ1-2,CASSFSGREVYGYTF,TGCGCCAGCAGCTTTAGCGGCAGGGAGGTCTATGGCTACACCTTC
-,TRBV12-5,-,TRBJ1-1,CASGLVGGVTEAFF,TGTGCTAGTGGTCTCGTAGGGGGTGTCACTGAAGCTTTCTTT
TRBD2,TRBV28,few,TRBJ2-1,CASSPWRSGLAGNNEQFF,TGTGCCAGCAGTCCTTGGCGGTCCGGGCTAGCGGGGAATAATGAGCAGTTCTTC
-,TRBV29-1,few,TRBJ1-1,CSAVGQLNTEAFF,TGCAGCGCCGTCGGACAGCTGAACACTGAAGCTTTCTTT
-,TRBV11-3,-,TRBJ2-3,CASSLVSGGRDTQYF,TGTGCCAGCAGCTTAGTCAGCGGCGGCAGGGATACGCAGTATTTT
TRBD1,TRBV11-3,few,TRBJ2-7,CASSSGQGAFYEQYF,TGTGCCAGCAGCTCAGGACAGGGGGCATTCTACGAGCAGTACTTC
-,TRBV19,-,TRBJ2-5,CASTGARETQYF,TGTGCCAGTACCGGAGCCCGGGAGACCCAGTACTTC
TRBD2,TRBV29-1,-,TRBJ2-1,CSAWGGSNEQFF,TGCAGCGCTTGGGGAGGGTCGAATGAGCAGTTCTTC
-,TRBV7-9,-,TRBJ1-5,CSSSLAGGPQPQHF,TGTTCCAGCAGCTTAGCGGGAGGGCCTCAGCCCCAGCATTTT
TRBD1,TRBV7-9,-,TRBJ2-2,CASSPGTDLNTGELFF,TGTGCCAGCAGCCCCGGGACAGATTTGAACACCGGGGAGCTGTTTTTT
-,TRBV4-3,few,TRBJ1-6,CASSQVGGDTSSPLHF,TGCGCCAGCAGCCAAGTGGGGGGGGACACTTCTTCACCCCTCCACTTT
TRBD2,TRBV2,-,TRBJ2-5,CASNTLAGLKETQYF,TGTGCCAGCAACACACTAGCGGGGCTAAAAGAGACCCAGTACTTC
TRBD2,TRBV18,-,TRBJ2-5,CASSRAGKETQYF,TGTGCCAGCTCACGAGCGGGGAAAGAGACCCAGTACTTC
TRBD2,TRBV7-6,-,TRBJ2-5,CASSLAGTGGETQYF,TGTGCCAGCAGCTTAGCGGGAACGGGAGGGGAGACCCAGTACTTC
-,TRBV9,once,TRBJ1-3,CASSVGPSGNTIYF,TGTGCCAGCAGCGTAGGGCCCTCTGGAAACACCATATATTTT
TRBD2,TRBV6-5,-,TRBJ2-7,CASSQPAGGPYEQYF,TGTGCCAGCAGTCAGCCCGCGGGAGGGCCCTACGAGCAGTACTTC
TRBD1,TRBV13,-,TRBJ1-1,CASSLDRADEAFF,TGTGCCAGCAGCTTGGACAGGGCGGATGAAGCTTTCTTT
TRBD2,TRBV25-1,-,TRBJ2-1,CASSVRTSGSYNEQFF,TGTGCCAGCAGTGTTAGGACTAGCGGGAGCTACAATGAGCAGTTCTTC
-,TRBV5-5,-,TRBJ2-7,CASRPGVSSYEQYF,TGTGCCAGCAGACCAGGGGTAAGCTCCTACGAGCAGTACTTC
TRBD2,TRBV29-1,-,TRBJ2-1,CSGGREEREGQYNEQFF,TGCAGCGGAGGGCGGGAGGAGCGGGAGGGCCAATACAATGAGCAGTTCTTC
TRBD1,TRBV27,-,TRBJ1-1,CASSLNRGRDQNTEAFF,TGTGCCAGCAGTCTTAACAGGGGGCGCGATCAGAACACTGAAGCTTTCTTT
TRBD1,TRBV19,-,TRBJ1-2,CASNDRGFGGYTF,TGTGCCAGTAACGACAGGGGGTTCGGTGGCTACACCTTC
TRBD1,TRBV7-8,-,TRBJ2-7,CASSFPGQGGEQYF,TGTGCCAGCAGTTTTCCGGGACAGGGGGGAGAGCAGTACTTC
-,TRBV7-2,-,TRBJ1-6,CASSPNGGTLHF,TGTGCCAGCAGCCCCAACGGAGGAACCCTCCACTTT
TRBD2,TRBV6-5,-,TRBJ2-5,CASSYSVIAGVKTQYF,TGTGCCAGCAGTTACTCGGTGATAGCGGGAGTAAAGACCCAGTACTTC
-,TRBV6-5,few,TRBJ1-1,CASSYGAHMNTEAFF,TGTGCCAGCAGTTACGGTGCACATATGAACACTGAAGCTTTCTTT
TRBD1,TRBV5-1,few,TRBJ2-3,CASSSGQPQADTQYF,TGCGCCAGCAGCTCGGGACAGCCCCAGGCAGATACGCAGTATTTT
TRBD2,TRBV7-3,-,TRBJ2-7,CASSRSAGGLEQYF,TGTGCCAGCAGTAGGTCCGCGGGGGGGCTTGAGCAGTACTTC